One sample yielded the 15 T cell receptor beta chains listed below, sequenced in a study of T cell repertoires in cytomegalovirus infection. Each CDR3 protein is one row after TCRdb ran MiXCR on the reads. Among hundreds of thousands of distinct CDR3 sequences listed, roughly 36% were seen once. These receptors' antigens are unknown. The sample in question was cultured PBMCs, obtained from culture after CMV antigen stimulation. The receptors come from a human donor in good health (CMV status not recorded). Some clones in this sample may be carry-over from other donors' samples.

V gene TRBV6-1 combines with J gene TRBJ2-2; the match to TRBD2 covers 9 bases. The CDR3 spans 16 residues. Per germline, CDR1 MNHNS and CDR2 SASEGT. With V trimmed by 10 bases and J by 5 bases, 14 bases remained unmatched. For the CDR3, the DNA is TGTGCCACCCGACAAGCGGGAGGCCGGGGTACCGGGGAGCTGTTTTTT. It is translated as CATRQAGGRGTGELFF.

The chain joins TRBV2 to TRBJ2-1, with D perhaps given as TRBD1 or TRBD2 (5 bases each). The CDR3 has 16 residues. V was pared by 3 bases and J by 4 bases, with 16 bases between. From germline, CDR1 is SNHLY and CDR2 FYNNEI. The CDR3 region has the DNA TGTGCCAGCAGTGACGCAGTGAGGGCAGGGTACAATGAGCAGTTCTTC. Residues: CASSDAVRAGYNEQFF.

The chain combines TRBV19 with TRBJ1-2, with D maybe TRBD1 (5 bases). The length of the CDR3 is 13 residues. The V and J ends lost 5 bases and 4 bases respectively, with 11 bases between them. CDR1 is LNHDA and CDR2 is SQIVND in the germline V gene (reference sequence). This chain's CDR3 is CASSASGFYGYTF. The CDR3 nucleotides are TGTGCCAGTAGTGCCTCAGGGTTCTATGGCTACACCTTC.

This chain joins TRBV18 and TRBJ2-7, with D perhaps TRBD2 (5 bases). This CDR3 spans 17 amino acids. Deletions cut 6 bases from V and 0 bases from J, with 21 bases between. From germline, CDR1 is KGHSH and CDR2 LQKENI. DNA of the CDR3: TGTGCCAGCTCGACCCGGGGTGCTCTAGGGCGCTCCTACGAGCAGTACTTC. This encodes CASSTRGALGRSYEQYF.

This clonotype was seen a handful of times. The CDR3 DNA follows: TGCGCCAGCAGCCAAGTCCGCCAAGAGACCCAGTACTTC. It specifies CASSQVRQETQYF. The chain links TRBV4-1 to TRBJ2-5; D gene unclear. Trimming stripped 1 base from V and 1 base from J, with 4 bases between. This CDR3 has 13 amino acids. Germline V gene lookup returns CDR1 MGHRA and CDR2 YSYEKL.

V gene TRBV2 combines with J gene TRBJ1-3; D possibly corresponds to TRBD1 (5 bases). CDR1 is SNHLY and CDR2 is FYNNEI in the germline V gene. Trimming shortened V by 5 bases and J by 0 bases, and 8 bases separated the two germline ends. This CDR3 has 14 residues. CDR3 nucleotide sequence: TGTGCCAGCAGTCAGGGCTTCTCTGGAAACACCATATATTTT. Translating gives CASSQGFSGNTIYF.

In DNA form, the CDR3 reads TGTGCAACAGTTGCTAACTATGGCTACACCTTC. Protein sequence: CATVANYGYTF. The chain combines TRBV6-6 with TRBJ1-2; no firm D call. Germline CDR1 MNHNY, CDR2 SVGAGI (reference sequence). This CDR3 is built from 11 residues.

V usage is TRBV19 and J usage is TRBJ2-1; D ambiguous. The CDR3 covers 14 residues. The V and J ends lost 3 bases and 2 bases respectively, with 8 bases between them. CDR1 is LNHDA and CDR2 is SQIVND in the germline V gene (reference sequence). CDR3 nucleotide sequence: TGTGCCAGTAGTATCTCTACTACCTACAATGAGCAGTTCTTC. This sequence encodes CASSISTTYNEQFF.

The genes are TRBV19 and TRBJ1-1; 7 positions agree with TRBD1. CDR1 and CDR2 (germline): LNHDA, SQIVND (reference sequence). Trimming at V came to 7 bases and at J to 5 bases, leaving 7 bases not matched to a gene. CDR3 length: 13 residues. CDR3 sequence: CASKYRGSTEAFF. CDR3 DNA sequence: TGTGCCAGTAAATACAGGGGATCGACTGAAGCTTTCTTT. The entire variable domain, with the rest obtained from reference TRBV19 and TRBJ1-1, is as follows: DGGITQSPKYLFRKEGQNVTLSCEQNLNHDAMYWYRQDPGQGLRLIYYSQIVNDFQKGDIAEGYSVSREKKESFPLTVTSAQKNPTAFYLCASKYRGSTEAFFGQGTRLTVV.

A few counts support this clonotype. The J gene is TRBJ2-7, the V gene TRBV4-3; D gene ambiguous. V lost 5 bases and J 3 bases, leaving 17 bases between the germline ends. Germline CDR1 and CDR2: LGHNA and YSLEER. CDR3 length: 15 residues. CDR3 in amino acids: CASSYTSSGGYEQYF. In DNA, the CDR3 is TGCGCCAGCAGCTACACCAGCTCCGGCGGCTACGAGCAGTACTTC.

This clonotype was picked up many times. The V and J genes are TRBV7-2 and TRBJ2-5; the D gene could be TRBD1 or TRBD2 (5 bases each). Germline V gene lookup returns CDR1 SGHTA and CDR2 FQGNSA. Trimming left V 7 bases short and J 1 base short, with 13 bases between. The CDR3 runs to 14 residues. The DNA for the CDR3 is TGTGCCAGCACCTTGTGGGGGAGCCAAGAGACCCAGTACTTC. Translation: CASTLWGSQETQYF.

The V call is TRBV6-5, the J call TRBJ1-1, with no clear D. Germline loops: CDR1 MNHEY, CDR2 SVGAGI. CDR3 length: 13 amino acids. Trimming cost V 1 base and J 5 bases, with 8 bases left between them. The CDR3 nucleotides are TGTGCCAGCAGTTACTACAGCGGGACTGAAGCTTTCTTT. The encoded protein is CASSYYSGTEAFF.

This clonotype showed up just a few times. The J gene is TRBJ2-7, the V gene TRBV7-2; D might be TRBD2 (5 bases). Germline loops: CDR1 SGHTA, CDR2 FQGNSA. Trimming stripped 1 base from V and 3 bases from J, with 10 bases between. The CDR3 has 14 amino acids. The CDR3 sequence is CASSLGPGSYEQYF. DNA of the CDR3: TGTGCCAGCAGCTTAGGGCCGGGGAGCTACGAGCAGTACTTC.

This clonotype was counted a few times. The chain has TRBV7-2 and TRBJ2-7; D perhaps matches TRBD2 (5 bases). This CDR3 is 15 amino acids long. Trimming cost V 5 bases and J 0 bases, with 14 bases left between them. Looked up from germline, CDR1 is SGHTA and CDR2 is FQGNSA. Written as DNA, the CDR3 is TGTGCCAGCAGCCCAGCCCTAGCCCCCTCCTACGAGCAGTACTTC. Its translation: CASSPALAPSYEQYF.

This clonotype was counted only a few times. J is TRBJ2-1 and V is TRBV27; 9 bases are shared with TRBD1. Germline V CDR1 and CDR2: MNHEY, SMNVEV (reference sequence). The CDR3 has 19 residues. The V segment lost 2 bases and the J segment 5 bases; nucleotides outside the gene matches: 16. CDR3 sequence (DNA): TGTGCCAGCAGTTTACTAGGGACAGGGTTGCCCTACTACGACAATGAGCAGTTCTTC. Protein product: CASSLLGTGLPYYDNEQFF.